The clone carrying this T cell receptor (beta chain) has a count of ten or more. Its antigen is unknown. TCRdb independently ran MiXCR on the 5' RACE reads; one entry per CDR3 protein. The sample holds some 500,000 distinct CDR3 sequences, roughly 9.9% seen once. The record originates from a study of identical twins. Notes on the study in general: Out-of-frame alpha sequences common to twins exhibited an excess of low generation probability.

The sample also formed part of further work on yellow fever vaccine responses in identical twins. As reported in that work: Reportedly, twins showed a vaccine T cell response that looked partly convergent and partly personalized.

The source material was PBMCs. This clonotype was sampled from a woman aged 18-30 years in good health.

The CDR3 spells CASSLSSFAYNEQFF. CDR3 in DNA: TGCGCCAGCAGCTTGAGCAGTTTCGCCTACAATGAGCAGTTCTTC. V is TRBV5-1 and J is TRBJ2-1; D call uncertain. The ends were cut back, 1 base at V and 2 bases at J, with 10 bases in the middle. Per germline, CDR1 SGHRS and CDR2 YFSETQ. The CDR3 has 15 residues.